Listed below are T cell receptor beta chains from one sample, sequenced in a study of technical replicates of blood from a handful of donors. The method was immunoSEQ multiplex PCR; TCRdb's version includes in-frame clones alone and lacks a portion of them. The table includes around 80,000 clones, 94% detected once. Sequencing was done on a sample of T cells isolated from PBMCs. Receptor source: a human donor in good health. Each CDR3 is given with its conserved first and last residue. Each record gives: clone size, V gene, J gene, D gene, CDR3 DNA, CDR3 protein. The D gene is left open where the match is weak. For some rows the clone size is stated as once, few or many, or as a class when expanded; others skip it.

>.|TRBV25-1|TRBJ2-7|TRBD1
TGTGCCAACACGGACAGGGACTACGAGCAGTACTTC
CANTDRDYEQYF
>.|TRBV15|TRBJ1-4|TRBD1
TGTGCCACCAGCAGAACCAGGGGGGCAACTAATGAAAAACTGTTTTTT
CATSRTRGATNEKLFF
>.|TRBV7-8|TRBJ1-5|.
TGTGCCAGCAGCCCAACTAATCAGCCCCAGCATTTT
CASSPTNQPQHF
>.|TRBV19|TRBJ2-1|TRBD1
TGTGCCAGTAGTGGACCGGGACAGGGGGTCCCATCCTACAATGAGCAGTTCTTC
CASSGPGQGVPSYNEQFF
>.|TRBV27|TRBJ2-7|TRBD2
TGTGCCAGCAGTGTGGGACTATCAGAGACTTACGAGCAGTACTTC
CASSVGLSETYEQYF
>.|TRBV28|TRBJ2-3|TRBD1
TGTGCCAGCAGTGGGGGGACAGGGACAGATACGCAGTATTTT
CASSGGTGTDTQYF
>.|TRBV6-1|TRBJ2-1|.
TGTGCCAGCAGTGAAGAATTACTAGCCTACACGGCAGGGCAGTTCTTC
CASSEELLAYTAGQFF
>.|TRBV9|TRBJ2-7|TRBD1
TGTGCCAGCAGCGTAGTCGGGACAGGGGAAGAGCAGTACTTC
CASSVVGTGEEQYF
>.|TRBV11-2|TRBJ2-7|TRBD1
TGTGCCAGCAGCTCAGTCGAACCGGGACAGGGGCCCTACGAGCAGTACTTC
CASSSVEPGQGPYEQYF
>.|TRBV13|TRBJ2-5|TRBD2
TGTGCCAGCAGCTTAGTCGGACTAGCGGAGAAGACCCAGTACTTC
CASSLVGLAEKTQYF
>.|TRBV7-9|TRBJ2-1|TRBD1
TGTGCCAGCAGCCTTCCACGGACAGGGGATGAGCAGTTCTTC
CASSLPRTGDEQFF
>.|TRBV28|TRBJ2-7|.
TGTGCCAGCGTACCTAGCGTTTCCTACGAGCAGTACTTC
CASVPSVSYEQYF
>.|TRBV2|TRBJ1-2|TRBD1
TGTGCCAGCAAAGCGTATAAGGACAGGGAGCACGGCTACACCTTC
CASKAYKDREHGYTF
>.|TRBV5-4|TRBJ2-1|TRBD2
TGTGCCAGCAGCCCCTCTAGCGGGAATGGAATCTTC
CASSPSSGNGIF
>.|TRBV2|TRBJ2-1|TRBD2
TGTGCCAGCACTAGTAGCGGGGGTACCTACAATGAGCAGTTCTTC
CASTSSGGTYNEQFF
>once|TRBV6-4|TRBJ1-1|.
TGTGCCAGCAGTGCAGAACAGGGTTTGGGCACTGAAGCTTTCTTT
CASSAEQGLGTEAFF
>.|TRBV4-3|TRBJ2-7|.
TGCGCCAGCAGCCAAGAAAATAGCGCCCTCTACTACGAGCAGTACTTC
CASSQENSALYYEQYF
>.|TRBV5-1|TRBJ1-5|TRBD1
TGCGCCAGCAGCTTGGGTTCAGGGGGCATTGAGCCCCAGCATTTT
CASSLGSGGIEPQHF
>.|TRBV7-2|TRBJ1-1|.
TGTGCCAGCAGCTCAGTTCCGATGGACACTGAAGCTTTCTTT
CASSSVPMDTEAFF
>.|TRBV4-2|TRBJ2-3|TRBD1
TGTGCCAGCAGCCAAGAAGGCGAACAGGGGGAGCAAGATACGCAGTATTTT
CASSQEGEQGEQDTQYF
>.|TRBV15|TRBJ2-7|.
TGTGCCACCAGCAGAGTATCGCTAGCTACCTTCTACGAGCAGTACTTC
CATSRVSLATFYEQYF
>few|TRBV19|TRBJ2-7|.
TGTGCCAGTAGTACCGACAGGTTCCACGAGCAGTACTTC
CASSTDRFHEQYF
>few|TRBV6-5|TRBJ1-2|.
TGTGCCAGCAGTTCCAGGGTCCTCTATGGCTACACCTTC
CASSSRVLYGYTF
>once|TRBV9|TRBJ2-3|.
TGTGCCAGCAGCGTAGAACTACTGCCGGATACGCAGTATTTT
CASSVELLPDTQYF
>.|TRBV6-5|TRBJ2-7|TRBD1
TGTGCCAGCGTACAGGGGATTGAGCAGTACTTC
CASVQGIEQYF
>.|TRBV19|TRBJ2-3|TRBD1
TGTGCCAGTAGTATAAAGGACAGGGTCACAGATACGCAGTATTTT
CASSIKDRVTDTQYF
>.|TRBV7-7|TRBJ2-1|TRBD1
TGTGCTAGCAGCCCCGGGACAGGGACCTACAATGAGCAGTTCTTC
CASSPGTGTYNEQFF
>.|TRBV5-6|TRBJ1-3|TRBD1
TGTGCCAGCAGCTTGGCAGGGGGGACCGGAAACACCATATATTTT
CASSLAGGTGNTIYF
>once|TRBV4-1|TRBJ2-7|.
TGCGCCAGCAGCCGGAGGGCCACTAGCGAGCAGTACTTC
CASSRRATSEQYF
>.|TRBV10-2|TRBJ1-5|.
TGCGCCAGCAGATTAAATAGCAATCAGCCCCAGCATTTT
CASRLNSNQPQHF
>.|TRBV5-1|TRBJ1-2|TRBD1
TGCGCCAGCAGCGATGCAGGACAGGTTAACTATGGCTACACCTTC
CASSDAGQVNYGYTF
>.|TRBV7-6|TRBJ2-7|TRBD2
TGTGCCAGCAGCTTATTACTGGGAGGGAGCTCCTACGAGCAGTACTTC
CASSLLLGGSSYEQYF
>.|TRBV7-9|TRBJ2-7|.
TGTGCCAGCAGCTTAGAAGCGTCGGGCGAGCAGTACTTC
CASSLEASGEQYF
>.|TRBV4-1|TRBJ2-3|TRBD1
TGCGCCAGCAGCCAAGGGTTCGGACAGGGTAGCACAGATACGCAGTATTTT
CASSQGFGQGSTDTQYF
>once|TRBV2|TRBJ2-5|TRBD2
TGTGCCAGGGAGGGACTAGCAGAAGAGACCCAGTACTTC
CAREGLAEETQYF
>.|TRBV5-6|TRBJ2-5|TRBD2
TGTGCCAGCAGCTTATGGCTAGCGGGAGGGCCGGAGACCCAGTACTTC
CASSLWLAGGPETQYF